A single sample gave rise to the 14 T cell receptor beta chains below, sequenced in a study of T cell responses to AZD1222 COVID-19 vaccine. The protocol was immunoSEQ multiplex PCR, while the TCRdb copy is restricted to in-frame clones and leaves out a portion. Among 150,000 to 250,000 clones listed, more than 85% were seen once. The material sequenced was peripheral blood, taken 28 days after the second AZD1222 dose. These receptors were obtained from an adult who received the AZD1222 COVID-19 vaccine.

The rearrangement joins TRBV9 to TRBJ2-1, with a weak D call TRBD2 (5 bases). CDR1 and CDR2 (germline): SGDLS, YYNGEE. There are 15 residues in the CDR3. Deletions cut 0 bases from V and 0 bases from J, with 7 bases between. Written as DNA, the CDR3 is TGTGCCAGCAGCGTAGACAGCGGCTCCTACAATGAGCAGTTCTTC. Translated, it gives CASSVDSGSYNEQFF.

The chain carries TRBV28 and TRBJ2-1, with 11 bases fitting TRBD2. This CDR3 is 16 amino acids long. The germline CDR1 and CDR2 sequences are MDHEN and SYDVKM. Trimming at V came to 4 bases and at J to 3 bases, leaving 5 bases not matched to a gene. As DNA, the CDR3 is TGTGCCAGCAGTTCTCTAGCGGGAGGCCTCTACAATGAGCAGTTCTTC. Its protein product is CASSSLAGGLYNEQFF.

The chain carries TRBV9 and TRBJ1-1; D not resolved. V was cut by 1 base and J by 0 bases, with 7 bases left in between. The germline gives CDR1 SGDLS, CDR2 YYNGEE. The CDR3 is 14 residues long. CDR3 nucleotides: TGTGCCAGCAGCGTAAGACAAATGAACACTGAAGCTTTCTTT. As protein: CASSVRQMNTEAFF.

The rearrangement uses TRBV28 and TRBJ1-1; TRBD1 is a possible D gene (6 bases). CDR3 length: 12 amino acids. Germline V CDR1 and CDR2: MDHEN, SYDVKM. The ends were cut back, 11 bases at V and 0 bases at J, with 10 bases in the middle. CDR3 DNA sequence: TGTGCCTGTGGGGGGCTGAACACTGAAGCTTTCTTT. Translating gives CACGGLNTEAFF.

The genes are TRBV19 and TRBJ2-3, with a weak D call TRBD1 (6 bases). There are 16 residues in the CDR3. CDR1 is LNHDA and CDR2 is SQIVND in the germline V gene (reference sequence). V was shortened by 3 bases and J by 4 bases, with 17 bases between the two germline ends. CDR3 protein: CASSISAQGWPDTQYF. For the CDR3, the DNA is TGTGCCAGTAGTATCTCTGCCCAGGGGTGGCCAGATACGCAGTATTTT.

The chain couples TRBV14 to TRBJ1-6; no clear D gene. This CDR3 spans 17 amino acids. In germline, CDR1 is SGHDN, CDR2 FVKESK. The ends were cut back, 5 bases at V and 6 bases at J, with 20 bases in the middle. As DNA, the CDR3 is TGTGCCAGCAGCAACTTTACCGGGCCCATGGGTAATTCACCCCTCCACTTT. It yields the protein CASSNFTGPMGNSPLHF.

The CDR3 DNA reads as TGTGCCACCCGCCCGGGCGCGAGTGGAAACACCATATATTTT. Its translation is CATRPGASGNTIYF. The chain uses TRBV10-3 and TRBJ1-3, with unresolved D. The ends were cut back, 10 bases at V and 3 bases at J, with 16 bases in the middle. The CDR3 is 14 residues long. In germline, CDR1 is ENHRY, CDR2 SYGVKD.

The V gene is TRBV14, the J gene TRBJ2-3; no clear D gene. The V gene's germline CDR1 is SGHDN and CDR2 FVKESK. Deletions cut 0 bases from V and 2 bases from J, with 12 bases between. This CDR3 spans 16 amino acids. The CDR3, as DNA: TGTGCCAGCAGCCAAGATCTAGGCAGGCTCACAGATACGCAGTATTTT. As protein: CASSQDLGRLTDTQYF.

This clone was recorded only once. V is TRBV28 and J is TRBJ2-1; 7 bases are a match to TRBD1. Looked up from germline, CDR1 is MDHEN and CDR2 is SYDVKM. With 4 bases clipped from V and 3 bases from J, the junction kept 6 bases outside the gene matches. The CDR3 runs to 15 residues. In nucleotides, the CDR3 is TGTGCCAGCAGTTCCCTGGGGACAGTCTACAATGAGCAGTTCTTC. It codes for CASSSLGTVYNEQFF.

V gene TRBV9 combines with J gene TRBJ2-3, with no clear D. Germline values: CDR1 SGDLS, CDR2 YYNGEE. V was clipped by 0 bases and J by 4 bases, with 6 bases between them. This CDR3 contains 13 residues. CDR3 coding DNA: TGTGCCAGCAGCGTAGGGCCCCCAGATACGCAGTATTTT. Residues: CASSVGPPDTQYF.

V is TRBV19 and J is TRBJ2-7, with a weak D call TRBD1 (5 bases). This CDR3 is 13 amino acids long. Per germline, CDR1 LNHDA and CDR2 SQIVND (reference sequence). The V gene lost 4 bases and the J gene lost 4 bases, with 11 bases spanning the gap. CDR3 region: CASSTGQGYEQYF. The DNA of the CDR3 is TGTGCCAGTAGTACTGGTCAGGGATACGAGCAGTACTTC.

This clone was counted a single time. V and J are TRBV24-1 and TRBJ1-1; TRBD1 aligns across 8 bases. This CDR3 contains 13 residues. Looked up from germline, CDR1 is KGHDR and CDR2 is SFDVKD. Trimming took 8 bases from V and 5 from J; bases not matched to a gene: 6. The CDR3 DNA follows: TGTGCCACCACAGGGGGCCAAGGGACTGAAGCTTTCTTT. Protein product: CATTGGQGTEAFF.

V gene TRBV7-3 combines with J gene TRBJ2-1; weak D call: TRBD2 (5 bases). Trimming removed 2 bases from V and 1 base from J, with 12 bases in between. The germline V gene encodes CDR1 SGHTA and CDR2 FQGTGA. The CDR3 spans 16 residues. CDR3: CASSLQNGKSYNEQFF. The DNA of the CDR3 is TGTGCCAGCAGCTTACAGAACGGGAAGTCCTACAATGAGCAGTTCTTC.

This clone has a handful of counts. The chain couples TRBV4-1 to TRBJ2-1; 8 nucleotides match TRBD2. Germline lookup yields CDR1 MGHRA and CDR2 YSYEKL. The CDR3 is 16 residues long. Germline trimming cut 4 bases from V and 10 bases from J; bases unmatched to any gene: 15. DNA of the CDR3: TGCGCCAGCAGCCGCTTAAGCGGGAGCTCGGCGCGGGAGCAGTTCTTC. Amino acids: CASSRLSGSSAREQFF.